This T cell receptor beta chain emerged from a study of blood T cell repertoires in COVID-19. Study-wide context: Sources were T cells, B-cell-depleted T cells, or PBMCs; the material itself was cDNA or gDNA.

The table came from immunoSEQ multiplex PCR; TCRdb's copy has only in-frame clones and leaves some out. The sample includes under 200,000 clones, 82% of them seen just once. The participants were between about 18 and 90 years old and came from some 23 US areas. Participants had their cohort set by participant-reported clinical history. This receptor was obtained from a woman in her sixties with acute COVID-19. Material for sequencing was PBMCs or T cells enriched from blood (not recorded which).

The CDR3 here is CASKIGTGQPYGYTF. In DNA, the CDR3 is TGTGCCAGCAAGATAGGGACAGGACAACCTTATGGCTACACCTTC. The chain recombines TRBV19 with TRBJ1-2, with 8 positions matching TRBD1. Looked up from germline, CDR1 is LNHDA and CDR2 is SQIVND (reference sequence). CDR3 length equals 15 residues. V dropped 9 bases and J dropped 5; count of bases not matched to a gene: 14.